This T cell receptor beta chain emerged from a study of CD8+ T cells in alopecia areata (dated by TCRdb to the late 2010s). Regarding the study in general: High-throughput TCRbeta sequencing was used to examine T cell clonal expansion in alopecia areata in both the C3H/HeJ mouse model and human patients. immunoSEQ multiplex PCR using 35 Vbeta forward primers and 13 Jbeta reverse primers was used to amplify TCRbeta CDR3 regions. RNA was obtained with the PAXgene miRNA kit for fixed scalp, the miRNeasy kit for PBMCs, and the RNeasy kit for mouse skin. Scalp clonality was compared across normal scalp (n=4), patchy alopecia areata scalp (n=8), and alopecia totalis/universalis scalp (n=8). Human TCRbeta sequencing covered scalp tissue and sorted CD4+ and CD8+ peripheral blood T cells from patchy and totalis/universalis alopecia areata patients and healthy controls.

Deletion took 0 bases off V and 5 bases off J, with a span of 7 bases between the germline ends. The CDR3 has 13 amino acids, counting the end cysteine and phenylalanine. Only the CDR3 part of the read is kept: 39 bases, read in frame from the first base. Per the germline V gene, MGHRA is the CDR1 and YSYEKL is the CDR2. Library creation used the immunoSEQ multiplex PCR assay. For TCR sequencing, RNA was extracted from every sample and reverse transcribed into cDNA to serve as template. SuperScript III was used to make first-strand cDNA, primed with a 2:1 mix of oligo-dT and random hexamers. A synthetic immune receptor repertoire was used to assess amplification bias, and residual bias was removed computationally. Per the authors' processing: After raw reads were preprocessed to remove errors, the CDR3 was defined following IMGT conventions as running from the conserved cysteine to phenylalanine. Clonality was computed by normalizing Shannon entropy by log2 of the number of productive unique TCRs and subtracting the result from 1. Whether scalp clones were CD4 or CD8 was inferred by matching scalp TCRbeta sequences against CD4 and CD8 repertoires sorted from blood. The table comes from immuneACCESS by way of TCRdb, which keeps in-frame sequences with V and J called. Part of the clones is missing from these tables; in studies checked, under half for an unresolved V gene and the rest for unknown reasons. V and J calls and clone size are those listed in that table; D and trimming were worked out from the DNA. Recorded for this sample are approximately 130,000 clones; about 46% of them occurred a single time. Jointly, the top ten make up approximately 10% of the sample.

Overall study outcomes, separate from this receptor: Higher clonality and more expanded CD8+ clones were observed in lesional scalp than in normal scalp, particularly in alopecia totalis/universalis, a finding suggestive of antigenic drive. Unlike mouse skin, which is dominated by gammadelta T cells, normal human skin has resident alphabeta T cells that are also sequenced, and this complicates analysis of the scalp TCR repertoire. Compared with mice, TCR sequences shared between patients were less clear, possibly partly because of HLA diversity across the patient population.

From alopecia areata patients, peripheral blood was collected along with lesional scalp punch biopsies. PBMCs were separated by density centrifugation and stained for CD3, CD4 and CD8, after which CD4+ and CD8+ T cells were sorted on a FACSAria. The untreated alopecia areata patients were recruited through a multicenter biomarker study. In five patients from the biomarker study, blood CD8+ T cells were sorted further into NKG2D-low and NKG2D-high fractions. About this clone: The antigen it recognizes is unknown. Base-call qualities are not available, and no considerably larger clone is one nucleotide away.

The sample comprised NKG2D-low CD8+ T cells sorted from blood. What this sample's cell subset or site label stands for: sorted CD8+ NKG2D-low blood T cells. The TCR comes from a human donor with alopecia areata. The receptor chain draws on TRBV4-1 and TRBJ2-5; there is no confident call for the D gene. The CDR3 in this case is CASSQDLYETQYF. At the DNA level, the sequence is TGCGCCAGCAGCCAAGACCTCTATGAGACCCAGTACTTC.